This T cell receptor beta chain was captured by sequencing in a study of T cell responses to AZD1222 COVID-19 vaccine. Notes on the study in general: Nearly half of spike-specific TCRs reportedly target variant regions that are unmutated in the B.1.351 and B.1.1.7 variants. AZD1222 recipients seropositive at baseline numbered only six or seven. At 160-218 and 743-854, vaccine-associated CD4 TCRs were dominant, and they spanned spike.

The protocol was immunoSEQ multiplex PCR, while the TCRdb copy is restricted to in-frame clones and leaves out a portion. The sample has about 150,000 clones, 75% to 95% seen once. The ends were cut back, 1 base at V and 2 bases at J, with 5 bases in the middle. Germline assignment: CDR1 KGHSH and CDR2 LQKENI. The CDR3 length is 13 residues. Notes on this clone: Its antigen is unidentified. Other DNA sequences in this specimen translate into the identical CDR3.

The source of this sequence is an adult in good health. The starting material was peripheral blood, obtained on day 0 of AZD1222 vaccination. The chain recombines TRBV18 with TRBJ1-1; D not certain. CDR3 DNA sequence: TGTGCCAGCTCACCACAGGGAAACACTGAAGCTTTCTTT. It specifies CASSPQGNTEAFF.